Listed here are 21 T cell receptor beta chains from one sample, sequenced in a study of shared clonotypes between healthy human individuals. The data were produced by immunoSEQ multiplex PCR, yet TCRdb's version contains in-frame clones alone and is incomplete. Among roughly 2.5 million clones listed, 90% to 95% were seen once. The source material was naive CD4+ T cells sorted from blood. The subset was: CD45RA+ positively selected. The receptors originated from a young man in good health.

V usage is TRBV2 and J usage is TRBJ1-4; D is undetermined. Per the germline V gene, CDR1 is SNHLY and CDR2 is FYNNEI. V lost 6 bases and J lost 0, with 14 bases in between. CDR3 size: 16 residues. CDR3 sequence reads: CASRGFRTSTNEKLFF. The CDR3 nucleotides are TGTGCCAGCAGAGGTTTCCGGACGTCAACTAATGAAAAACTGTTTTTT.

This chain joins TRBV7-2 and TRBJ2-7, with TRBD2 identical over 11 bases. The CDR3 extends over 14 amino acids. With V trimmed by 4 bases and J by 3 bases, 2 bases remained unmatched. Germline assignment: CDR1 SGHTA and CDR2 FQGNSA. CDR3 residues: CASSSTSGIYEQYF. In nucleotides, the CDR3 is TGTGCCAGCAGCTCGACTAGCGGGATCTACGAGCAGTACTTC.

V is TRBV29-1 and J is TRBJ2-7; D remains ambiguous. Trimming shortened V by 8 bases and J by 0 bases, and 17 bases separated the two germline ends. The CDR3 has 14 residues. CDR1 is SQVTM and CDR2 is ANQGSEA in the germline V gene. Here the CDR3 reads CSPIDLYASYEQYF. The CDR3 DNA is TGCAGCCCAATCGACCTATACGCCTCCTACGAGCAGTACTTC.

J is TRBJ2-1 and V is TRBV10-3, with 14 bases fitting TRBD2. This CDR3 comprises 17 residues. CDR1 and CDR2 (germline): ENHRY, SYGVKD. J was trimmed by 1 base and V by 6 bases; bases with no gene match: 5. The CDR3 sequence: CAISFGLAGGSYNEQFF. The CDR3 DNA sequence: TGTGCCATCAGCTTCGGACTAGCGGGAGGTTCCTACAATGAGCAGTTCTTC.

DNA for the CDR3: TGTGCCAGCAGTGAAACCTTGTCAGGACTCTATGGCTACACCTTC. Protein sequence: CASSETLSGLYGYTF. The rearrangement links TRBV6-1 to TRBJ1-2; D is unresolved. In germline, CDR1 is MNHNS, CDR2 SASEGT. The CDR3 is 15 residues long. Trimming stripped 2 bases from V and 4 bases from J, with 14 bases between.

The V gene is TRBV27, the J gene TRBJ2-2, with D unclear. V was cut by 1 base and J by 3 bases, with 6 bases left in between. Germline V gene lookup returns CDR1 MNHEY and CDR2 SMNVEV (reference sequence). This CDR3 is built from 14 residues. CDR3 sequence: CASSLFKDTGELFF. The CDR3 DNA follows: TGTGCCAGCAGTTTATTCAAGGACACCGGGGAGCTGTTTTTT.

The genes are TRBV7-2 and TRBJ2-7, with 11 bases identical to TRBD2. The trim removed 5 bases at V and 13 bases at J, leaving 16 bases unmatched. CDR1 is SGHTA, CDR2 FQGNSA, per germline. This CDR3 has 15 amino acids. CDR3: CASSKTSGKGLSPYF. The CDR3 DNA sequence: TGTGCCAGCAGCAAGACTAGCGGGAAAGGCCTCTCTCCTTACTTC.

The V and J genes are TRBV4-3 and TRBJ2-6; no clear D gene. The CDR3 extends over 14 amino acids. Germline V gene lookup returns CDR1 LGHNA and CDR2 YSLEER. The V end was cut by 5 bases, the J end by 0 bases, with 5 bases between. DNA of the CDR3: TGCGCCAGCAGCGGGTTCTCTGGGGCCAACGTCCTGACTTTC. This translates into CASSGFSGANVLTF.

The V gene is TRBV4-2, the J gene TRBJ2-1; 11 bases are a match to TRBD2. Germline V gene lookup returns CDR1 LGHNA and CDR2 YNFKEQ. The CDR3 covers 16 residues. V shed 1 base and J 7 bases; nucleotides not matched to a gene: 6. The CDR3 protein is CASSQGDASGGNEQFF. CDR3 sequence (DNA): TGTGCCAGCAGCCAAGGGGATGCTAGCGGGGGGAATGAGCAGTTCTTC.

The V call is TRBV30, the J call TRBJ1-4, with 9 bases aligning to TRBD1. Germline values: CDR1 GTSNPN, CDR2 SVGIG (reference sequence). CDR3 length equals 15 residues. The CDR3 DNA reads TGTGCTCGGGACAGGGCGGACTCACATAATGAAAAACTGTTTTTT. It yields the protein CARDRADSHNEKLFF.

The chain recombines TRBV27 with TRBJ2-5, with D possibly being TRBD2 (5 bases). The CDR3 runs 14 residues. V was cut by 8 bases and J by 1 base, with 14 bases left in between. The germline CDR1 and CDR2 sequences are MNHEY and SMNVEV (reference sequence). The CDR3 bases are TGTGCCAGCGCGCGGGCAACTATCCAAGAGACCCAGTACTTC. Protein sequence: CASARATIQETQYF.

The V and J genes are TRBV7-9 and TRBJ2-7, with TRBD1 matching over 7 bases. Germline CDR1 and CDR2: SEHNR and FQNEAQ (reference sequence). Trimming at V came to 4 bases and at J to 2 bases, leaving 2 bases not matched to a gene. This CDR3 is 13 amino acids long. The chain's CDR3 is CASSWTGPYEQYF. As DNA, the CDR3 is TGTGCCAGCAGCTGGACAGGACCCTACGAGCAGTACTTC.

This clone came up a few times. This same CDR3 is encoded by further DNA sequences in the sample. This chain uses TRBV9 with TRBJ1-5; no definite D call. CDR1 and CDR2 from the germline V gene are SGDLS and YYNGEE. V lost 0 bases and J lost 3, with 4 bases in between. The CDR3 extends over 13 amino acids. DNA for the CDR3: TGTGCCAGCAGCGTAGCGGACAATCAGCCCCAGCATTTT. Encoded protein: CASSVADNQPQHF.

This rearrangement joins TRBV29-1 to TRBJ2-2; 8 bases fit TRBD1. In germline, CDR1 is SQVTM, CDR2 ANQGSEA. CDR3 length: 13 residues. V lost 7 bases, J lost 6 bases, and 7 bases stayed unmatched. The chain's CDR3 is CSAPGQGAGELFF. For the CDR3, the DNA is TGCAGCGCGCCCGGACAGGGTGCCGGGGAGCTGTTTTTT.

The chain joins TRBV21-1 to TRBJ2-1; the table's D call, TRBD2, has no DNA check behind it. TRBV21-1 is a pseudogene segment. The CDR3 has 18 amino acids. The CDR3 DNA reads TGTGCCGGCAGCAAAGGGCCCGGTTGGCGGGAGGGCCTTAATGAGCAGTTCTTC. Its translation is CAGSKGPGWREGLNEQFF.

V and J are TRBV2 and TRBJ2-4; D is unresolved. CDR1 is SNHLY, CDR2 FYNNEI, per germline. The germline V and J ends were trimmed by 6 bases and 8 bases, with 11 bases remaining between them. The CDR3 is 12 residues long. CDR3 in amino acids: CASRLGSDIQYF. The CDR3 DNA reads TGTGCCAGCAGGTTAGGGTCAGACATTCAGTACTTC. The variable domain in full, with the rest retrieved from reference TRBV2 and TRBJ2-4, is EPEVTQTPSHQVTQMGQEVILRCVPISNHLYFYWYRQILGQKVEFLVSFYNNEISEKSEIFDDQFSVERPDGSNFTLKIRSTKLEDSAMYFCASRLGSDIQYFGAGTRLSVL.

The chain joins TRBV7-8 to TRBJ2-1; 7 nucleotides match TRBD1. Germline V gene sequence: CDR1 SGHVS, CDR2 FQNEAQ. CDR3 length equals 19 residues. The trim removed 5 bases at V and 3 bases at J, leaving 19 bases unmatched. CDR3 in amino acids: CASSLKRGQLIIGYNEQFF. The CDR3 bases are TGTGCCAGCAGCCTCAAAAGGGGACAGTTGATAATTGGCTACAATGAGCAGTTCTTC.

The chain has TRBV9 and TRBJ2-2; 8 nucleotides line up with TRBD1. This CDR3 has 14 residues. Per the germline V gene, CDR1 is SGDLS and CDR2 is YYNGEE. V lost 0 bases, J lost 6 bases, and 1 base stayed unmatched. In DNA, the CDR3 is TGTGCCAGCAGCGTAGGGGGACAGGCCGGGGAGCTGTTTTTT. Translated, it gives CASSVGGQAGELFF.

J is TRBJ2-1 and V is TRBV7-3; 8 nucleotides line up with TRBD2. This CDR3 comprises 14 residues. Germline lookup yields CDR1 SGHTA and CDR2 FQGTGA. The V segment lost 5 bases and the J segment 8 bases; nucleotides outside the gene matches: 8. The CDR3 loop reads CASSRSSGDDEQFF. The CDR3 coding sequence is TGTGCCAGCAGCCGTAGTAGCGGGGACGATGAGCAGTTCTTC. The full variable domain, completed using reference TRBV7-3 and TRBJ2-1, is GAGVSQTPSNKVTEKGKYVELRCDPISGHTALYWYRQSLGQGPEFLIYFQGTGAADDSGLPNDRFFAVRPEGSVSTLKIQRTERGDSAVYLCASSRSSGDDEQFFGPGTRLTVL.

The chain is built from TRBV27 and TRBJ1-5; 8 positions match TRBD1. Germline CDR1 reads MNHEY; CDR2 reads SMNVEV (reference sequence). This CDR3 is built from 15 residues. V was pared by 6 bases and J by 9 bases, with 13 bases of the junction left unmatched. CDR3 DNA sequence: TGTGCCAGCAGCCTCGGGACAGGACGAATCTGGCCCCAGCATTTT. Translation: CASSLGTGRIWPQHF.

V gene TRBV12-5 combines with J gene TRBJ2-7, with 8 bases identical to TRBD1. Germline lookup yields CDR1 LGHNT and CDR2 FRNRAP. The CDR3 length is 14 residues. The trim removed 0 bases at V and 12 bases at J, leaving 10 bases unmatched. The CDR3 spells CASGLVQGDSKMYF. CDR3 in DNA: TGTGCTAGTGGTTTGGTACAGGGGGACAGCAAAATGTACTTC.